This is a list of T cell receptor beta chains from one sample in a study of blood T cell repertoires in COVID-19. TCRdb's table, derived via immunoSEQ multiplex PCR, lists solely in-frame clones and lacks some. The sample has fewer than 95,000 clones; 86% are singletons. The sequencing input was peripheral blood. The receptors shown here come from a man over 45 with active or convalescent COVID-19. CDR3s include the opening cysteine and the closing phenylalanine or tryptophan. Fields, in order: clone size, V gene, D gene, J gene, CDR3 protein, CDR3 DNA. D genes are given only for firm matches. Size values are once, few and many counts, or a class for expanded clones, and some rows have none.

clone size: -; V gene: TRBV7-2; D gene: TRBD1; J gene: TRBJ1-6; CDR3 protein: CASSLVVGTGFSPLHF; CDR3 DNA: TGTGCCAGCAGCTTAGTTGTTGGGACAGGGTTCTCACCCCTCCACTTT
clone size: -; V gene: TRBV5-4; D gene: TRBD1; J gene: TRBJ1-4; CDR3 protein: CASSRRQGTMANEKLFF; CDR3 DNA: TGTGCCAGCAGCCGTAGACAGGGGACGATGGCGAATGAAAAACTGTTTTTT
clone size: -; V gene: TRBV15; D gene: TRBD2; J gene: TRBJ2-5; CDR3 protein: CATSRDPPGGSSLQETQYF; CDR3 DNA: TGTGCCACCAGCAGAGATCCCCCGGGGGGTAGCAGCCTCCAAGAGACCCAGTACTTC
clone size: -; V gene: TRBV7-2; D gene: -; J gene: TRBJ2-1; CDR3 protein: CASSLVFGDSHNEQFF; CDR3 DNA: TGTGCCAGCAGCTTAGTGTTTGGAGACAGCCACAATGAGCAGTTCTTC
clone size: -; V gene: TRBV9; D gene: -; J gene: TRBJ2-1; CDR3 protein: CASSVGSSGGPPYNEQFF; CDR3 DNA: TGTGCCAGCAGCGTAGGTTCCAGCGGAGGCCCCCCGTACAATGAGCAGTTCTTC
clone size: -; V gene: TRBV30; D gene: -; J gene: TRBJ2-7; CDR3 protein: CAWSVQRGYEQYF; CDR3 DNA: TGTGCCTGGAGTGTACAAAGGGGTTACGAGCAGTACTTC
clone size: -; V gene: TRBV6-1; D gene: TRBD1; J gene: TRBJ1-5; CDR3 protein: CASSEAVDRVGSNQPQHF; CDR3 DNA: TGTGCCAGCAGTGAAGCAGTGGACAGGGTCGGGAGCAATCAGCCCCAGCATTTT
clone size: -; V gene: TRBV7-7; D gene: -; J gene: TRBJ2-1; CDR3 protein: CASSYRDSGYEQFF; CDR3 DNA: TGTGCCAGCAGCTACCGGGACTCCGGGTATGAGCAGTTCTTC
clone size: -; V gene: TRBV13; D gene: TRBD1; J gene: TRBJ2-7; CDR3 protein: CASSWDRGADEQYF; CDR3 DNA: TGTGCCAGCAGCTGGGACAGGGGAGCGGACGAGCAGTACTTC
clone size: -; V gene: TRBV19; D gene: TRBD1; J gene: TRBJ1-4; CDR3 protein: CASSIAGGASEKLFF; CDR3 DNA: TGTGCCAGTAGTATCGCAGGGGGCGCGAGCGAAAAACTGTTTTTT
clone size: -; V gene: TRBV11-2; D gene: TRBD1; J gene: TRBJ2-1; CDR3 protein: CASSWGQTYNEQFF; CDR3 DNA: TGTGCCAGCAGCTGGGGACAGACCTACAATGAGCAGTTCTTC
clone size: -; V gene: TRBV7-2; D gene: TRBD1; J gene: TRBJ2-7; CDR3 protein: CASSWNRDRVQEQYF; CDR3 DNA: TGTGCCAGCAGCTGGAACCGGGACAGGGTCCAAGAGCAGTACTTC
clone size: -; V gene: TRBV7-2; D gene: -; J gene: TRBJ1-1; CDR3 protein: CASSITISTGWSTEAFF; CDR3 DNA: TGTGCCAGCAGCATAACAATCTCGACAGGCTGGAGTACTGAAGCTTTCTTT
clone size: few; V gene: TRBV3-1/TRBV3-2; D gene: -; J gene: TRBJ2-3; CDR3 protein: CASSRQYRSTDTQYF; CDR3 DNA: TGTGCCAGCTCCCGACAGTACAGGTCAACAGATACGCAGTATTTT